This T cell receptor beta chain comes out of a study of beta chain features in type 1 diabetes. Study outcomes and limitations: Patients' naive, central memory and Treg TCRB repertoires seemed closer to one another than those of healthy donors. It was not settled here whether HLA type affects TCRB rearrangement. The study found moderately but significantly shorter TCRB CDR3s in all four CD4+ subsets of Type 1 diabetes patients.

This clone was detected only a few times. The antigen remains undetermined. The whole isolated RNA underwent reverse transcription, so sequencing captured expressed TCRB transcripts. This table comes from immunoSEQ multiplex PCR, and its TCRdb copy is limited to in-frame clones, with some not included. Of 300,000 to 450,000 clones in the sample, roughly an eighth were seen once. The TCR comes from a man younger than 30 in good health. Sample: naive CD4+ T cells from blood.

In nucleotides, the CDR3 is TGTGCCAGCAGCTTGGCCGGGGGGCAGTGGGGTCAGCCCCAGCATTTT. Translating it yields CASSLAGGQWGQPQHF. The V gene is TRBV5-6, the J gene TRBJ1-5; tentatively, D is TRBD1 (6 bases). Germline CDR1 is SGHDT and CDR2 is YYEEEE. The CDR3 extends over 16 amino acids. The ends were cut back, 0 bases at V and 6 bases at J, with 16 bases in the middle.